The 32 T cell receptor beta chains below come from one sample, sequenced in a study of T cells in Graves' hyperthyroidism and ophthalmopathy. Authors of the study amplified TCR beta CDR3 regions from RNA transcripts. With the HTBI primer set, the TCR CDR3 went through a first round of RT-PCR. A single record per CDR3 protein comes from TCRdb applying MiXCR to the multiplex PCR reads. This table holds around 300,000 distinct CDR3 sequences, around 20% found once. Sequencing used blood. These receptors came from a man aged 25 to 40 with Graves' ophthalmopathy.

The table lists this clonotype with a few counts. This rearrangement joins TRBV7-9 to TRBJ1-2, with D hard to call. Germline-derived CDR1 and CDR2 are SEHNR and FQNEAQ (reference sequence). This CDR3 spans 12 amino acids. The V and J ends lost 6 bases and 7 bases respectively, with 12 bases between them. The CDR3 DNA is TGTGCCAGCAGTCCATTCAACGGTGGCTACACCTTC. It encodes CASSPFNGGYTF.

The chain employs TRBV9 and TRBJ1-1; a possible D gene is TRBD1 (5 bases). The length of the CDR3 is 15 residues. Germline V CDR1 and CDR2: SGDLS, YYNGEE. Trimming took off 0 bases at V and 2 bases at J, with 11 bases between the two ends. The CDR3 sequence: CASSVDGDPNTEAFF. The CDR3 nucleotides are TGTGCCAGCAGCGTAGATGGGGACCCCAACACTGAAGCTTTCTTT.

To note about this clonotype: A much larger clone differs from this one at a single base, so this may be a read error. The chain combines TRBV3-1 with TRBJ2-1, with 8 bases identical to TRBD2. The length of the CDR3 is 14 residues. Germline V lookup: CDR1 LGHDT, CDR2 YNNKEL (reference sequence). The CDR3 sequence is CASSGIAGYNEQSF. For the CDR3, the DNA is TGTGCCAGCAGCGGAATAGCGGGATACAATGAGCAGTCCTTC.

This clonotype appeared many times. The DNA of the CDR3 is TGTGCCAGCAGTTTATTCAGTCGGTACACTGAAGCTTTCTTT. Protein product: CASSLFSRYTEAFF. V is TRBV28 and J is TRBJ1-1; D is ambiguous. V was trimmed by 1 base and J by 3 bases, leaving 9 bases between them. The germline V gene encodes CDR1 MDHEN and CDR2 SYDVKM. The CDR3 spans 14 residues. Full variable domain (missing parts from reference TRBV28 and TRBJ1-1): DVKVTQSSRYLVKRTGEKVFLECVQDMDHENMFWYRQDPGLGLRLIYFSYDVKMKEKGDIPEGYSVSREKKERFSLILESASTNQTSMYLCASSLFSRYTEAFFGQGTRLTVV.

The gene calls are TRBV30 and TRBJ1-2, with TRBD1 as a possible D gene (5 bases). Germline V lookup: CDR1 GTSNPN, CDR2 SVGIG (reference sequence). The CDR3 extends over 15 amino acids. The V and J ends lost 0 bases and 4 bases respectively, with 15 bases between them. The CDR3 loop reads CAWSVNRRGGYGYTF. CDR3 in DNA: TGTGCCTGGAGTGTAAATCGTAGGGGCGGCTATGGCTACACCTTC. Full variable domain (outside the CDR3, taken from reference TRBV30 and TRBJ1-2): SQTIHQWPATLVQPVGSPLSLECTVEGTSNPNLYWYRQAAGRGLQLLFYSVGIGQISSEVPQNLSASRPQDRQFILSSKKLLLSDSGFYLCAWSVNRRGGYGYTFGSGTRLTVV.

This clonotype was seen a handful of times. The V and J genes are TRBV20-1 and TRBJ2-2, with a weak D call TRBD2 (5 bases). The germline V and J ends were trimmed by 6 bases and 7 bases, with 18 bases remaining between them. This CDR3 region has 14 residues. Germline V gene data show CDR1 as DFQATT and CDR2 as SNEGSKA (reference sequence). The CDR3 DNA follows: TGCAGTGCCAAAAGCGGAAGAGGCGGCGGGGAGCTGTTTTTT. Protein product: CSAKSGRGGGELFF.

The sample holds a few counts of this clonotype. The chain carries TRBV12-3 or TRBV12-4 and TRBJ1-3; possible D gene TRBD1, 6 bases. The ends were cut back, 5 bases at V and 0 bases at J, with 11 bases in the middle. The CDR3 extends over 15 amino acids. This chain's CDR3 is CASSIRGASGNTIYF. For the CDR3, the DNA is TGTGCCAGCAGTATCCGGGGGGCCTCTGGAAACACCATATATTTT.

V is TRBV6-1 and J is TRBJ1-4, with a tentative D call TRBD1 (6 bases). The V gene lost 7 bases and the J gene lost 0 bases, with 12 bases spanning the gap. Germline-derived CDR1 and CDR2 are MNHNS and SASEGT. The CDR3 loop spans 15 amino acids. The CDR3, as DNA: TGTGCCAGCAACGGACAGACAGCAACTAATGAAAAACTGTTTTTT. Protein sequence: CASNGQTATNEKLFF.

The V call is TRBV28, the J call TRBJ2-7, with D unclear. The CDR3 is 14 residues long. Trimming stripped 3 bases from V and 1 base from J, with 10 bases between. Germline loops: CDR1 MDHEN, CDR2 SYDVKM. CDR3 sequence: CASSFAVPSYEQYF. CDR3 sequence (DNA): TGTGCCAGCAGTTTCGCAGTCCCTTCCTACGAGCAGTACTTC.

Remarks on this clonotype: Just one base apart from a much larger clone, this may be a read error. The CDR3 spells CASSYSLDGGEQYF. Written as DNA, the CDR3 is TGCGCCAGCAGCTATAGTCTTGATGGCGGCGAGCAGTACTTC. The J gene is TRBJ2-7, the V gene TRBV5-1; the D is unclear. CDR3 length: 14 amino acids. Germline V gene data show CDR1 as SGHRS and CDR2 as YFSETQ. V was cut by 3 bases and J by 6 bases, with 16 bases left in between.

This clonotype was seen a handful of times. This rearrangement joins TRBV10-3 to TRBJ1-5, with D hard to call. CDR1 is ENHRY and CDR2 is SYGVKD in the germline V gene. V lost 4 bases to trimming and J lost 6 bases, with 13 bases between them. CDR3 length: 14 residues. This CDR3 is CAISASVGGQPQHF. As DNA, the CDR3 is TGTGCCATCAGTGCTTCGGTAGGTGGTCAGCCCCAGCATTTT.

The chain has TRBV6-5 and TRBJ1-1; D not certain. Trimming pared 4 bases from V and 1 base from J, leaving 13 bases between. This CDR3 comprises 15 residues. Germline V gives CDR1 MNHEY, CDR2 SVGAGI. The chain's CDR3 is CASSSEGLPNTEAFF. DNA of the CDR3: TGTGCCAGCAGTTCGGAGGGTCTCCCGAACACTGAAGCTTTCTTT.

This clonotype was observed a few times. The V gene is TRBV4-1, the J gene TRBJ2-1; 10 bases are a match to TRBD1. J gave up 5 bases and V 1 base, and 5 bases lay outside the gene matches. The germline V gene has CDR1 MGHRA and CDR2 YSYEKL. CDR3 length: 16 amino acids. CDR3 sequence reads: CASSQVGTGANNEQFF. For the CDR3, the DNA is TGCGCCAGCAGCCAAGTAGGGACAGGGGCTAACAATGAGCAGTTCTTC.

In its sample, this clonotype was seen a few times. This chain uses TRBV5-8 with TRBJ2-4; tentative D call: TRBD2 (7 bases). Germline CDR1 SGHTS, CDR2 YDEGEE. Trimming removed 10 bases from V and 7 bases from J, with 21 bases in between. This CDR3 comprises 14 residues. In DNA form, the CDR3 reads TGTGCCGTCCGAAGGAGGGGGGGGGGGAACATTCAGTACTTC. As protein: CAVRRRGGGNIQYF. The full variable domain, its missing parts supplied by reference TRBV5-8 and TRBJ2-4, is EAGVTQSPTHLIKTRGQQATLRCSPISGHTSVYWYQQALGLGLQFLLWYDEGEERNRGNFPPRFSGRQFPNYSSELNVNALELEDSALYLCAVRRRGGGNIQYFGAGTRLSVL.

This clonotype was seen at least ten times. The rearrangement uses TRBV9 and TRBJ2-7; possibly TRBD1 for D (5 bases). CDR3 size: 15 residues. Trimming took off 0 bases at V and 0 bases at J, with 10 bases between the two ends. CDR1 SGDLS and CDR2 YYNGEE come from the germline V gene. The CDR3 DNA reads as TGTGCCAGCAGCGTAGGGTTTCAGGGCTCCTACGAGCAGTACTTC. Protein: CASSVGFQGSYEQYF. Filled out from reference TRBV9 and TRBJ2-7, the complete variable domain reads DSGVTQTPKHLITATGQRVTLRCSPRSGDLSVYWYQQSLDQGLQFLIQYYNGEERAKGNILERFSAQQFPDLHSELNLSSLELGDSALYFCASSVGFQGSYEQYFGPGTRLTVT.

The CDR3 bases are TGCGCCAGCAGCTTGGGAGCCCCGGGACAGGGGCAATACGAGCAGTACTTC. Translating gives CASSLGAPGQGQYEQYF. This chain joins TRBV5-1 and TRBJ2-7; 10 bases are a match to TRBD1. Germline CDR1 SGHRS, CDR2 YFSETQ. V gave up 0 bases and J gave up 4 bases; unmatched junction bases: 10. This CDR3 is 17 amino acids long.

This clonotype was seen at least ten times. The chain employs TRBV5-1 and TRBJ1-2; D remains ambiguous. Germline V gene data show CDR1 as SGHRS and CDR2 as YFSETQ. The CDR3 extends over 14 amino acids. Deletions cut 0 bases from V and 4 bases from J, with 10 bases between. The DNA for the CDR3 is TGCGCCAGCAGCTTGGGTTTACAGCTCTATGGCTACACCTTC. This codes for CASSLGLQLYGYTF. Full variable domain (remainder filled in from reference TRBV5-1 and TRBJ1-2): KAGVTQTPRYLIKTRGQQVTLSCSPISGHRSVSWYQQTPGQGLQFLFEYFSETQRNKGNFPGRFSGRQFSNSRSEMNVSTLELGDSALYLCASSLGLQLYGYTFGSGTRLTVV.

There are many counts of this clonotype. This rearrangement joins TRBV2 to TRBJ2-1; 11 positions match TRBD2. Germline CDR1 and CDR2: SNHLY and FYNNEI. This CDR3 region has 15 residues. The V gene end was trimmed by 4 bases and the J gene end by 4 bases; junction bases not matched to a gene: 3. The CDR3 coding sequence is TGTGCCAGCAGTGTTAGGACTAGCGGGTACAATGAGCAGTTCTTC. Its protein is CASSVRTSGYNEQFF.

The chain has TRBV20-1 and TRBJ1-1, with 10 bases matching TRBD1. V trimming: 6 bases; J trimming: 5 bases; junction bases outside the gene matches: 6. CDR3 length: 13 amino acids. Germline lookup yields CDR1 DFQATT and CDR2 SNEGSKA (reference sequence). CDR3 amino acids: CSAGGTGVTEAFF. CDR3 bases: TGCAGTGCGGGAGGGACAGGGGTGACTGAAGCTTTCTTT.

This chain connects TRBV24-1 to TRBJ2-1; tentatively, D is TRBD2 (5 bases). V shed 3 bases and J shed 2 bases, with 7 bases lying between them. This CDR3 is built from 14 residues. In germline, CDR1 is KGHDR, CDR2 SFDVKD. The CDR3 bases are TGTGCCACCAGTGATCCCGGGACCTACAATGAGCAGTTCTTC. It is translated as CATSDPGTYNEQFF.

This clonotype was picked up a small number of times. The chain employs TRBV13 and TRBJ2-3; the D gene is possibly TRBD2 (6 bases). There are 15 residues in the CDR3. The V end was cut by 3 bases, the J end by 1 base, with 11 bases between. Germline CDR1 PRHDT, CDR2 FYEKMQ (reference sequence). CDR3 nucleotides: TGTGCCAGCAGCTTCTGGGCTAGCGGCACAGATACGCAGTATTTT. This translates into CASSFWASGTDTQYF.

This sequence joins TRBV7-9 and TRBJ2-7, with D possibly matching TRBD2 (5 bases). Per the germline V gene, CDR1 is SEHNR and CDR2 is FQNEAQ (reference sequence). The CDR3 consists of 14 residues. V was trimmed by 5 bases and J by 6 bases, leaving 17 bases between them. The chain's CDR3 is CASSLGLRDREQYF. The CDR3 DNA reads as TGTGCCAGCAGCCTAGGTTTGAGGGATCGCGAGCAGTACTTC. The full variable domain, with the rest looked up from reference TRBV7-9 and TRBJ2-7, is DTGVSQNPRHKITKRGQNVTFRCDPISEHNRLYWYRQTLGQGPEFLTYFQNEAQLEKSRLLSDRFSAERPKGSFSTLEIQRTEQGDSAMYLCASSLGLRDREQYFGPGTRLTVT.

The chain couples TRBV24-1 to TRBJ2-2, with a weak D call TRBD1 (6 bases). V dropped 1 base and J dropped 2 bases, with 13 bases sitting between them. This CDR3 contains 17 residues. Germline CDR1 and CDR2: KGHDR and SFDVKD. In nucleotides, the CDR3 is TGTGCCACCAGTGATTTAGGGCAGGGGCTAAACACCGGGGAGCTGTTTTTT. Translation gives CATSDLGQGLNTGELFF.

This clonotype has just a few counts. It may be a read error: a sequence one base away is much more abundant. The CDR3 loop reads CASSWVGTGTDTQYF. Written as DNA, the CDR3 is TGTGCCAGCAGTTGGGTCGGGACAGGGACAGATACGCAGTATTTT. The chain uses TRBV9 and TRBJ2-3, with 9 bases matching TRBD1. Germline trimming cut 5 bases from V and 3 bases from J; bases unmatched to any gene: 7. Per the germline V gene, CDR1 is SGDLS and CDR2 is YYNGEE. CDR3 length: 15 amino acids.

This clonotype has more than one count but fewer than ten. CDR3 nucleotide sequence: TGCAGCGTCCCTGGACGGACAGGGACTCATGGCTACACCTTC. Residues: CSVPGRTGTHGYTF. The chain couples TRBV29-1 to TRBJ1-2; TRBD1 matches at 8 bases. The length of the CDR3 is 14 residues. V was pared by 6 bases and J by 6 bases, with 12 bases of the junction left unmatched. Looked up from germline, CDR1 is SQVTM and CDR2 is ANQGSEA. Filled out from reference TRBV29-1 and TRBJ1-2, the complete variable domain reads SAVISQKPSRDICQRGTSLTIQCQVDSQVTMMFWYRQQPGQSLTLIATANQGSEATYESGFVIDKFPISRPNLTFSTLTVSNMSPEDSSIYLCSVPGRTGTHGYTFGSGTRLTVV.

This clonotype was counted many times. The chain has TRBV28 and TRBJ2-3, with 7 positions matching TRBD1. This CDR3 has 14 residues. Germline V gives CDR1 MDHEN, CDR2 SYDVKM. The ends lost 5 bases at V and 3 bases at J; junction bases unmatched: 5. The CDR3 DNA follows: TGTGCCAGCAGTAACTCGGACAGGACAGATACGCAGTATTTT. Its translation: CASSNSDRTDTQYF. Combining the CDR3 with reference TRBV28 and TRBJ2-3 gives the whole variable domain DVKVTQSSRYLVKRTGEKVFLECVQDMDHENMFWYRQDPGLGLRLIYFSYDVKMKEKGDIPEGYSVSREKKERFSLILESASTNQTSMYLCASSNSDRTDTQYFGPGTRLTVL.

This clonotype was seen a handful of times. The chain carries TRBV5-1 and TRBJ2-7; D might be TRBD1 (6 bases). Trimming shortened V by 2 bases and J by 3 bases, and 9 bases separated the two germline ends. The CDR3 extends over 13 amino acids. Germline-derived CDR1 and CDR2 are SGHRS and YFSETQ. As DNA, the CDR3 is TGCGCCAGCAGCTTCTGGGGGCTCTACGAGCAGTACTTC. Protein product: CASSFWGLYEQYF.

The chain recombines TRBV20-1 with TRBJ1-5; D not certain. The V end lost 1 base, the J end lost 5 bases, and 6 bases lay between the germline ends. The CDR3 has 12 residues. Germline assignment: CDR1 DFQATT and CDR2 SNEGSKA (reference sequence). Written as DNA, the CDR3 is TGCAGTGCTAGAGCTGGGGATCAGCCCCAGCATTTT. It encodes CSARAGDQPQHF.

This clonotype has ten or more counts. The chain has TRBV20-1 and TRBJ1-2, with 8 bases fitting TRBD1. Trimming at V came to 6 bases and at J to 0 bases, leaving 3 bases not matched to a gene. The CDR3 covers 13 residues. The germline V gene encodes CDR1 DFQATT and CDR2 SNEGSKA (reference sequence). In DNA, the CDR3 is TGCAGTGCCCTGGACAGGGCTAACTATGGCTACACCTTC. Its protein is CSALDRANYGYTF.

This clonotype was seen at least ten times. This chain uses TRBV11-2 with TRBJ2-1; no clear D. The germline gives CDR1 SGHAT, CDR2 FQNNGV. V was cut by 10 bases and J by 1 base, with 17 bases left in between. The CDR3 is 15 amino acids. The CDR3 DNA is TGTGCCATCGGGTCGTACGGTTATTCCTACAATGAGCAGTTCTTC. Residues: CAIGSYGYSYNEQFF.

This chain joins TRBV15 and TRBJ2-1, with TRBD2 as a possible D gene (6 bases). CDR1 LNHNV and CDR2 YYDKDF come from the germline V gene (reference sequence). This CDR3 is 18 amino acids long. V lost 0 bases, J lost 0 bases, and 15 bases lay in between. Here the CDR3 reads CATSRDSASASSYNEQFF. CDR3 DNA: TGTGCCACCAGCAGAGATTCGGCTAGCGCGAGCTCCTACAATGAGCAGTTCTTC.

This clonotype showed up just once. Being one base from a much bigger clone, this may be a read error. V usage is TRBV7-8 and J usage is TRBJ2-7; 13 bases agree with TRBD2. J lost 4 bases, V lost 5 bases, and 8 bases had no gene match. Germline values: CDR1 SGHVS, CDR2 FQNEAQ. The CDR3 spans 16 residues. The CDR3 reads CASSAVPGLAGYEQYF. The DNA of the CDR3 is TGTGCCAGCAGCGCGGTTCCGGGACTAGCGGGATACGAGCAGTACTTC.